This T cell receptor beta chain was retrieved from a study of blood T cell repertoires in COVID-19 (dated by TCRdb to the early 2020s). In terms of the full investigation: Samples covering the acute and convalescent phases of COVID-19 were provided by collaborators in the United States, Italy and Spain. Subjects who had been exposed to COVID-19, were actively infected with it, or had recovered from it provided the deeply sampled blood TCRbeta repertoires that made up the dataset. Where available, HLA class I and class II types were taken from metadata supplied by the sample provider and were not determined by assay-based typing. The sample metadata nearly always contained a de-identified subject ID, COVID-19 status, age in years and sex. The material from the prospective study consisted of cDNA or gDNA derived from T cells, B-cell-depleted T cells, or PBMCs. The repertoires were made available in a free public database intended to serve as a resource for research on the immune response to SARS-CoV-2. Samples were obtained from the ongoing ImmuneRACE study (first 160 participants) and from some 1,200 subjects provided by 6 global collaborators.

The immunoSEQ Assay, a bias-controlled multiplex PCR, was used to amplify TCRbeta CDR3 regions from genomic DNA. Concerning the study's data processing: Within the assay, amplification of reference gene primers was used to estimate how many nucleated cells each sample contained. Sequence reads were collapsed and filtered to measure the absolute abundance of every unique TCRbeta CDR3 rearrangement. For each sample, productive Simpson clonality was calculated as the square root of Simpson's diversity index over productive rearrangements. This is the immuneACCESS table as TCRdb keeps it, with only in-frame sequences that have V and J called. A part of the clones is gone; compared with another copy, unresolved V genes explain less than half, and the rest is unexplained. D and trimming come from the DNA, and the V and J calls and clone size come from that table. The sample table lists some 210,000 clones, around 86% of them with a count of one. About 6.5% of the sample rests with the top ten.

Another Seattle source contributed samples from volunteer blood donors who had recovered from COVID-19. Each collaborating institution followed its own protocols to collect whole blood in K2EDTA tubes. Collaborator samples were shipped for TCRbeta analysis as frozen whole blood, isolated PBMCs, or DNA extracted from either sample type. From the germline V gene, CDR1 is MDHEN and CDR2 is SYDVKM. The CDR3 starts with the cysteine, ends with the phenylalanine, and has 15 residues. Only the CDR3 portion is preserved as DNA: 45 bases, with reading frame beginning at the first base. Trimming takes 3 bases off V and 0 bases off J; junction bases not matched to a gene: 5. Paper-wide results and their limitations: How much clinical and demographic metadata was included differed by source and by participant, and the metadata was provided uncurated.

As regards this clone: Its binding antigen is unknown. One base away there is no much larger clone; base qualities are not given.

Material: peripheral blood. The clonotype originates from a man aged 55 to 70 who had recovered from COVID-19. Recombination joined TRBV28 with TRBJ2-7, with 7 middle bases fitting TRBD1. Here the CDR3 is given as CASSLGRGSSYEQYF. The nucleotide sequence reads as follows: TGTGCCAGCAGTTTGGGCAGGGGGAGCTCCTACGAGCAGTACTTC.